The 30 T cell receptor beta chains below were found in one sample sequenced in a study of cytomegalovirus exposure and HLA in healthy donors. The PCR made use of 60 Vbeta and 13 Jbeta primers. TCRdb's copy holds only in-frame clones and misses some; the assay was immunoSEQ multiplex PCR. The sample has about 190,000 clones, 60% to 80% seen once. Sequenced material: PBMCs. The receptors shown here come from a woman aged 25-40 years in good health and CMV-seropositive.

This sequence joins TRBV7-2 and TRBJ1-5; the D gene is possibly TRBD1 (5 bases). Trimming pared 1 base from V and 6 bases from J, leaving 13 bases between. Germline V gene lookup returns CDR1 SGHTA and CDR2 FQGNSA. This CDR3 has 15 residues. This CDR3 reads CASSLVGGSGQPQHF. DNA for the CDR3: TGTGCCAGCAGCTTAGTCGGGGGGTCCGGTCAGCCCCAGCATTTT.

The V gene is TRBV27, the J gene TRBJ2-7; 11 bases agree with TRBD2. This CDR3 has 14 amino acids. The trim removed 5 bases at V and 6 bases at J, leaving 6 bases unmatched. The germline V gene encodes CDR1 MNHEY and CDR2 SMNVEV (reference sequence). The CDR3: CASSATSGGFEQYF. The CDR3 DNA reads as TGTGCCAGCAGTGCAACTAGCGGGGGTTTCGAGCAGTACTTC.

The J gene is TRBJ2-7, the V gene TRBV7-2, with TRBD1 as a possible D gene (5 bases). Trimming cost V 4 bases and J 5 bases, with 12 bases left between them. Germline V gene sequence: CDR1 SGHTA, CDR2 FQGNSA. This CDR3 has 13 amino acids. The CDR3 coding sequence is TGTGCCAGCAGCTCGGACATTAGGGACGAGCAGTACTTC. This sequence encodes CASSSDIRDEQYF.

This chain links TRBV5-1 with TRBJ2-5, with 9 bases matching TRBD1. From germline, CDR1 is SGHRS and CDR2 YFSETQ. V shed 3 bases, J shed 6 bases, and the junction held 6 bases outside the gene matches. CDR3 length: 14 residues. The CDR3 bases are TGCGCCAGCAGCTACTACAGGGGGCCTAAGACCCAGTACTTC. This sequence encodes CASSYYRGPKTQYF.

The chain joins TRBV5-7 to TRBJ2-7; D is perhaps TRBD2 (6 bases). TRBV5-7 is an ORF for which the function is uncertain. CDR3 length: 14 amino acids. V lost 5 bases to trimming and J lost 5 bases, with 17 bases between them. CDR3 residues: CASRGGRGAHEQYF. The CDR3 region has the DNA TGTGCCAGCAGGGGGGGAAGGGGAGCCCACGAGCAGTACTTC.

The chain uses TRBV5-4 and TRBJ1-2; 7 nucleotides match TRBD1. V dropped 1 base and J dropped 4; count of bases not matched to a gene: 7. The CDR3 totals 15 residues. Germline CDR1 and CDR2: SGHNT and YYREEE (reference sequence). The CDR3 DNA is TGTGCCAGCAGCTTGCGTGGACAGGTTACCTATGGCTACACCTTC. This translates into CASSLRGQVTYGYTF.

This clone was found a few times. The rearrangement links TRBV28 to TRBJ1-1; 8 bases align to TRBD1. V dropped 6 bases and J dropped 8; count of bases not matched to a gene: 5. There are 12 residues in the CDR3. Germline-derived CDR1 and CDR2 are MDHEN and SYDVKM. The CDR3 region is CASRRGQAEAFF. The CDR3 DNA reads as TGTGCCAGCAGACGGGGACAGGCAGAAGCTTTCTTT.

The chain couples TRBV14 to TRBJ1-6, with D uncertain. Trimming shortened V by 4 bases and J by 3 bases, and 16 bases separated the two germline ends. The germline V gene encodes CDR1 SGHDN and CDR2 FVKESK. The CDR3 contains 17 residues. The DNA of the CDR3 is TGTGCCAGCAGCCCCCGGACGGTCCGGGGCTATAATTCACCCCTCCACTTT. As protein: CASSPRTVRGYNSPLHF.

V is TRBV11-2 and J is TRBJ2-7; 7 nucleotides align to TRBD2. Germline CDR1 SGHAT, CDR2 FQNNGV. The CDR3 has 15 residues. V shed 5 bases and J 7 bases; nucleotides not matched to a gene: 14. In nucleotides, the CDR3 is TGTGCCAGCAGCCCCCGCTTGGAGCGGGGCGGGGAGCAGTACTTC. Protein sequence: CASSPRLERGGEQYF.

This rearrangement joins TRBV11-2 to TRBJ1-6; no definite D call. Germline loops: CDR1 SGHAT, CDR2 FQNNGV. Trimming removed 0 bases from V and 2 bases from J, with 11 bases in between. This CDR3 comprises 17 residues. The DNA of the CDR3 is TGTGCCAGCAGCTTAGAGAGGGCACGGCCCTATAATTCACCCCTCCACTTT. This gives the protein CASSLERARPYNSPLHF.

CDR3 sequence reads: CASSEAVEVPNYGYTF. DNA of the CDR3: TGTGCCAGCAGTGAAGCCGTCGAGGTACCTAACTATGGCTACACCTTC. The chain carries TRBV6-1 and TRBJ1-2; the D is unclear. The CDR3 has 16 amino acids. Germline CDR1 and CDR2: MNHNS and SASEGT. V lost 0 bases to trimming and J lost 0 bases, with 11 bases between them.

The V call is TRBV10-3, the J call TRBJ2-7; TRBD2 matches 8 bases. Germline V CDR1 and CDR2: ENHRY, SYGVKD. With V trimmed by 3 bases and J by 1 base, 11 bases remained unmatched. The CDR3 runs 17 residues. The CDR3 DNA reads TGTGCCATCAGTGACCCAGGGCAGGTAGCGGGGTCCTACGAGCAGTACTTC. Protein sequence: CAISDPGQVAGSYEQYF.

V usage is TRBV7-2 and J usage is TRBJ2-2, with TRBD2 matching 8 bases. CDR3 length: 14 amino acids. Germline V gene lookup returns CDR1 SGHTA and CDR2 FQGNSA. The ends lost 4 bases at V and 6 bases at J; junction bases unmatched: 4. The chain's CDR3 is CASSYTSGSGELFF. The CDR3 DNA reads as TGTGCCAGCAGCTATACTAGCGGCTCCGGGGAGCTGTTTTTT.

The chain joins TRBV19 to TRBJ1-2; the match to TRBD1 covers 7 bases. This CDR3 contains 14 residues. Per germline, CDR1 LNHDA and CDR2 SQIVND (reference sequence). The trim removed 5 bases at V and 2 bases at J, leaving 5 bases unmatched. CDR3 nucleotide sequence: TGTGCCAGTAGTTTACTACAGGGGAACTATGGCTACACCTTC. Protein: CASSLLQGNYGYTF. Full variable domain (missing parts from reference TRBV19 and TRBJ1-2): DGGITQSPKYLFRKEGQNVTLSCEQNLNHDAMYWYRQDPGQGLRLIYYSQIVNDFQKGDIAEGYSVSREKKESFPLTVTSAQKNPTAFYLCASSLLQGNYGYTFGSGTRLTVV.

This sequence joins TRBV28 and TRBJ1-5; no clear D gene. The germline V gene has CDR1 MDHEN and CDR2 SYDVKM. Trimming took 6 bases from V and 15 from J, leaving 18 bases between them. The CDR3 spans 12 residues. CDR3 sequence: CASSPLPISAHF. The DNA of the CDR3 is TGTGCCAGCAGCCCCTTGCCTATCTCCGCGCATTTT.

CDR3 nucleotide sequence: TGTGCCAGCAGTGGACCGGGACAAACGAGTAAGCCCCAGCATTTT. As protein: CASSGPGQTSKPQHF. The chain carries TRBV25-1 and TRBJ1-5; a weak D match, TRBD1 (6 bases). This CDR3 region has 15 residues. Per the germline V gene, CDR1 is MGHDK and CDR2 is SYGVNS. V dropped 4 bases and J dropped 8 bases, with 18 bases sitting between them.

The gene calls are TRBV9 and TRBJ1-1; no clear D gene. CDR3 length: 14 residues. Trimming took 0 bases from V and 1 from J, leaving 7 bases between them. In germline, CDR1 is SGDLS, CDR2 YYNGEE. The CDR3 DNA follows: TGTGCCAGCAGCGTAGCAGGCAGGAACACTGAAGCTTTCTTT. This gives the protein CASSVAGRNTEAFF.

The chain carries TRBV28 and TRBJ1-4; 9 positions agree with TRBD1. CDR3 length: 14 amino acids. V lost 6 bases to trimming and J lost 6 bases; unmatched junction nucleotides: 5. Germline V gene lookup returns CDR1 MDHEN and CDR2 SYDVKM. The CDR3 bases are TGTGCCAGCAGAGAGACAGGGGGTTATGAAAAACTGTTTTTT. Protein product: CASRETGGYEKLFF.

This sequence joins TRBV27 and TRBJ1-1; D is possibly TRBD1 (6 bases). The CDR3 is 14 amino acids. V was pared by 5 bases and J by 4 bases, with 14 bases between. Germline-derived CDR1 and CDR2 are MNHEY and SMNVEV (reference sequence). This CDR3 reads CASSQSQGITEAFF. The DNA of the CDR3 is TGTGCCAGCAGTCAATCGCAGGGGATCACTGAAGCTTTCTTT.

The chain links TRBV2 to TRBJ1-2; tentative D call: TRBD1 (5 bases). Trimming removed 2 bases at V and 8 bases at J, with 12 bases between. CDR1 and CDR2 from the germline V gene are SNHLY and FYNNEI. This CDR3 has 13 residues. The CDR3 spells CASSERGSGGYTF. CDR3 bases: TGTGCCAGCAGTGAACGGGGGTCGGGCGGCTACACCTTC.

This chain joins TRBV5-1 and TRBJ2-5; 9 bases align to TRBD1. This CDR3 has 15 amino acids. Trimming at V came to 3 bases and at J to 4 bases, leaving 7 bases not matched to a gene. Germline V lookup: CDR1 SGHRS, CDR2 YFSETQ. The CDR3 reads CASSSGQGSAETQYF. The DNA of the CDR3 is TGCGCCAGCAGCTCGGGACAGGGTTCGGCAGAGACCCAGTACTTC.

This clone was counted once. The chain joins TRBV7-6 to TRBJ2-2, with TRBD2 matching 8 bases. Per germline, CDR1 SGHVS and CDR2 FNYEAQ. Trimming removed 2 bases from V and 9 bases from J; junction bases left unmatched: 17. The CDR3 is 18 residues long. CDR3 protein: CASSLRSWLAGGERELFF. The CDR3, as DNA: TGTGCCAGCAGCTTAAGGAGTTGGCTAGCGGGCGGCGAAAGGGAGCTGTTTTTT.

This sequence joins TRBV10-3 and TRBJ2-7, with 8 bases aligning to TRBD1. J was trimmed by 5 bases and V by 3 bases; bases with no gene match: 6. The CDR3 is made up of 14 amino acids. CDR1 and CDR2 (germline): ENHRY, SYGVKD. CDR3 DNA: TGTGCCATCAGTGACCCCGACAGGGGCCACGAGCAGTACTTC. Translating gives CAISDPDRGHEQYF.

CDR3 sequence: CAGKEGLGTGGNTIYF. CDR3 nucleotide sequence: TGTGCCGGTAAAGAAGGACTCGGGACAGGTGGAAACACCATATATTTT. V usage is TRBV19 and J usage is TRBJ1-3; 8 nucleotides align to TRBD1. The CDR3 spans 16 residues. J gave up 3 bases and V 11 bases, and 15 bases lay outside the gene matches. Germline lookup yields CDR1 LNHDA and CDR2 SQIVND (reference sequence).

The chain recombines TRBV10-2 with TRBJ1-5; 9 bases are a match to TRBD1. The germline V gene has CDR1 WSHSY and CDR2 SAAADI. Unmatched junction bases numbered 4, after V lost 6 bases and J lost 4 bases. The CDR3 covers 14 residues. The CDR3 region is CASRGQGWNQPQHF. CDR3 DNA sequence: TGCGCCAGCAGGGGACAGGGATGGAATCAGCCCCAGCATTTT.

The chain carries TRBV19 and TRBJ1-1; D is unresolved. V was shortened by 7 bases and J by 4 bases, with 13 bases between the two germline ends. Looked up from germline, CDR1 is LNHDA and CDR2 is SQIVND (reference sequence). CDR3 size: 13 residues. CDR3 DNA: TGTGCCAGTAACGCCAAGCGGGGCACTGAAGCTTTCTTT. Translating it yields CASNAKRGTEAFF. The full variable domain, rest sourced from reference TRBV19 and TRBJ1-1, is DGGITQSPKYLFRKEGQNVTLSCEQNLNHDAMYWYRQDPGQGLRLIYYSQIVNDFQKGDIAEGYSVSREKKESFPLTVTSAQKNPTAFYLCASNAKRGTEAFFGQGTRLTVV.

V usage is TRBV7-8 and J usage is TRBJ2-7; maybe TRBD1 (6 bases). The CDR3 totals 17 residues. CDR1 and CDR2 (germline): SGHVS, FQNEAQ. Trimming stripped 1 base from V and 4 bases from J, with 20 bases between. DNA for the CDR3: TGTGCCAGCAGCTTAGTGTCTGGGGGCAGGGCAGCGTACGAGCAGTACTTC. Translation: CASSLVSGGRAAYEQYF.

The chain links TRBV7-2 to TRBJ2-7; 11 nucleotides agree with TRBD1. Germline CDR1 SGHTA, CDR2 FQGNSA. V lost 5 bases, J lost 6 bases, and 9 bases stayed unmatched. CDR3 length: 15 amino acids. CDR3 amino acids: CASSVGTGGPVEQYF. DNA of the CDR3: TGTGCCAGCAGCGTAGGGACAGGGGGTCCGGTCGAGCAGTACTTC.

V gene TRBV5-1 combines with J gene TRBJ2-1; 10 nucleotides align to TRBD2. Looked up from germline, CDR1 is SGHRS and CDR2 is YFSETQ. The V segment lost 3 bases and the J segment 8 bases; nucleotides outside the gene matches: 5. This CDR3 comprises 14 residues. The CDR3 region has the DNA TGCGCCAGCAGCTCGGGACTAGCGAGAGATGAGCAGTTCTTC. It codes for CASSSGLARDEQFF.

The chain has TRBV20-1 and TRBJ1-4, with D maybe TRBD1 (6 bases). CDR1 and CDR2 (germline): DFQATT, SNEGSKA (reference sequence). The CDR3 has 11 amino acids. V was shortened by 6 bases and J by 6 bases, with 8 bases between the two germline ends. CDR3 residues: CSAHRDEKLFF. The CDR3 nucleotides are TGCAGTGCACACAGGGATGAAAAACTGTTTTTT.